This T cell receptor beta chain was documented in a study of blood T cell repertoires in COVID-19. Overall study context: T cells, B-cell-depleted T cells, or PBMCs supplied cDNA or gDNA.

Source study methods: Cell counts per sample came from amplifying reference gene primers. Clones were sequenced by immunoSEQ multiplex PCR, and TCRdb holds only the in-frame ones, with some missing. V and J calls and clone size are copied from that table; D and trimming were computed from the DNA. The data show about 210,000 clones, over 80% seen once. In germline, CDR1 is MNHEY, CDR2 SVGAGI. Trimming cost V 4 bases and J 8 bases, with 15 bases left between them. The CDR3 sequence is 14 residues long. Participant reports of clinical history set cohort assignment. This clone was found once. This receptor was taken from a man between 18 and 29 years old with acute COVID-19. The sample consisted of PBMCs or T cells enriched from blood (not recorded which). The V and J genes are TRBV6-5 and TRBJ2-1; possible D gene TRBD1, 5 bases. The CDR3 loop reads CASSSSPGRDEQFF. In nucleotides, the CDR3 is TGTGCCAGCAGTTCTAGTCCAGGGCGCGATGAGCAGTTCTTC.